These 23 T cell receptor beta chains were sequenced from one sample in a study of T cell responses to AZD1222 COVID-19 vaccine. Repertoires were generated with immunoSEQ multiplex PCR, while TCRdb's copy carries only in-frame clones and drops some. The sample lists about 130,000 clones, 87% occurring once. Sample: peripheral blood, taken on day 0 of AZD1222 vaccination. The receptors stem from an adult in good health.

The V gene is TRBV6-2 or TRBV6-3, the J gene TRBJ2-1; unclear D gene. Per germline, CDR1 MNHEY and CDR2 SVGEGT. Trimming cost V 4 bases and J 7 bases, with 11 bases left between them. This CDR3 spans 13 amino acids. The CDR3 sequence: CASSLSFRNEQFF. CDR3 DNA sequence: TGTGCCAGCAGTTTGAGCTTTCGGAATGAGCAGTTCTTC.

In its sample, this clone was seen once. The chain employs TRBV27 and TRBJ1-4, with a possible D match to TRBD1 (5 bases). V lost 3 bases, J lost 7 bases, and 12 bases lay in between. The germline V gene encodes CDR1 MNHEY and CDR2 SMNVEV (reference sequence). CDR3 length: 14 amino acids. For the CDR3, the DNA is TGTGCCAGCAGTTTCTTATCGGGGGGTGAAAAACTGTTTTTT. This sequence encodes CASSFLSGGEKLFF. The full variable domain, its missing parts supplied by reference TRBV27 and TRBJ1-4, is EAQVTQNPRYLITVTGKKLTVTCSQNMNHEYMSWYRQDPGLGLRQIYYSMNVEVTDKGDVPEGYKVSRKEKRNFPLILESPSPNQTSLYFCASSFLSGGEKLFFGSGTQLSVL.

The genes are TRBV5-1 and TRBJ2-3; D might be TRBD1 or TRBD2, each matching 6 bases. V lost 5 bases, J lost 2 bases, and 9 bases lay in between. Germline V lookup: CDR1 SGHRS, CDR2 YFSETQ. The CDR3 loop spans 13 amino acids. The DNA for the CDR3 is TGCGCCAGCAGGACGGGGGCCACAGATACGCAGTATTTT. Encoded protein: CASRTGATDTQYF.

J is TRBJ2-3 and V is TRBV29-1; the match to TRBD2 covers 11 bases. The ends lost 7 bases at V and 1 base at J; junction bases unmatched: 7. The CDR3 totals 15 residues. Germline CDR1 is SQVTM and CDR2 is ANQGSEA. For the CDR3, the DNA is TGCAGCGCCATGGGACTAGCGGACGGCACAGATACGCAGTATTTT. Residues: CSAMGLADGTDTQYF.

This chain links TRBV9 with TRBJ1-4; a weak D match, TRBD1 (6 bases). Germline loops: CDR1 SGDLS, CDR2 YYNGEE. Trimming stripped 4 bases from V and 8 bases from J, with 15 bases between. The CDR3 spans 14 residues. CDR3 in DNA: TGTGCCAGCAGCACCTCAGGGGATGACGAAAAACTGTTTTTT. Encoded protein: CASSTSGDDEKLFF.

V gene TRBV7-3 combines with J gene TRBJ2-5; D is possibly TRBD1 (7 bases). The germline gives CDR1 SGHTA, CDR2 FQGTGA. CDR3 size: 15 residues. The V gene lost 5 bases and the J gene lost 4 bases, with 17 bases spanning the gap. Here the CDR3 reads CASSPNSGGRETQYF. DNA of the CDR3: TGTGCCAGCAGCCCTAATTCAGGGGGGCGAGAGACCCAGTACTTC.

Written as DNA, the CDR3 is TGTGCCAGCAGTTTTCTTCGGGAGAACACTGAAGCTTTCTTT. This encodes CASSFLRENTEAFF. The chain recombines TRBV2 with TRBJ1-1; D is undetermined. This CDR3 has 14 amino acids. Germline V gene lookup returns CDR1 SNHLY and CDR2 FYNNEI. The germline V and J ends were trimmed by 5 bases and 1 base, with 11 bases remaining between them.

The gene calls are TRBV5-6 and TRBJ1-1; TRBD1 matches at 9 bases. This CDR3 has 14 amino acids. The germline V gene has CDR1 SGHDT and CDR2 YYEEEE. V lost 5 bases and J lost 11; bases outside the gene matches: 13. For the CDR3, the DNA is TGTGCCAGCAGTAACCAACTACAGGGGGCTGTCGCTTTCTTT. This sequence encodes CASSNQLQGAVAFF.

The rearrangement joins TRBV3-1 (or the pseudogene TRBV3-2) to TRBJ2-3; D remains unclear. This CDR3 has 11 amino acids. Germline CDR1 is LGHDT and CDR2 is YNNKEL (reference sequence). V was trimmed by 6 bases and J by 5 bases, leaving 6 bases between them. The CDR3 protein is CASRNVDTQYF. The DNA for the CDR3 is TGTGCCAGCAGAAACGTAGATACGCAGTATTTT.

The chain uses TRBV9 and TRBJ1-6; possibly TRBD1 for D (5 bases). Germline loops: CDR1 SGDLS, CDR2 YYNGEE. V dropped 3 bases and J dropped 4 bases, with 11 bases sitting between them. The CDR3 consists of 15 residues. The CDR3 bases are TGTGCCAGCAGCGCTCGGGACGGTTATAATTCACCCCTCCACTTT. Residues: CASSARDGYNSPLHF. The full variable domain, completed using reference TRBV9 and TRBJ1-6, is DSGVTQTPKHLITATGQRVTLRCSPRSGDLSVYWYQQSLDQGLQFLIQYYNGEERAKGNILERFSAQQFPDLHSELNLSSLELGDSALYFCASSARDGYNSPLHFGNGTRLTVT.

V is TRBV7-9 and J is TRBJ1-2, with a weak D call TRBD1 (6 bases). V was trimmed by 0 bases and J by 8 bases, leaving 10 bases between them. The CDR3 is 13 residues long. Per germline, CDR1 SEHNR and CDR2 FQNEAQ (reference sequence). The CDR3 sequence: CASSLAGGAGYTF. CDR3 nucleotide sequence: TGTGCCAGCAGCTTAGCTGGGGGCGCGGGCTACACCTTC.

This clone was observed once. V usage is TRBV5-1 and J usage is TRBJ1-1, with TRBD1 matching 7 bases. V was pared by 5 bases and J by 2 bases, with 12 bases of the junction left unmatched. CDR1 and CDR2 from the germline V gene are SGHRS and YFSETQ. The CDR3 runs 16 residues. CDR3 sequence reads: CASRFPYRGINTEAFF. CDR3 in DNA: TGCGCCAGCAGATTCCCTTACAGGGGAATCAACACTGAAGCTTTCTTT. The variable domain in full, completed from reference TRBV5-1 and TRBJ1-1, reads KAGVTQTPRYLIKTRGQQVTLSCSPISGHRSVSWYQQTPGQGLQFLFEYFSETQRNKGNFPGRFSGRQFSNSRSEMNVSTLELGDSALYLCASRFPYRGINTEAFFGQGTRLTVV.

The chain recombines TRBV4-2 with TRBJ1-2, with D possibly being TRBD1 (5 bases). There are 12 residues in the CDR3. Germline lookup yields CDR1 LGHNA and CDR2 YNFKEQ. Trimming shortened V by 3 bases and J by 8 bases, and 10 bases separated the two germline ends. The CDR3 reads CASSHRGGGYTF. CDR3 DNA: TGTGCCAGCAGCCATAGGGGAGGGGGCTACACCTTC.

The rearrangement joins TRBV6-5 to TRBJ1-1; D is undetermined. Trimming took 0 bases from V and 3 from J, leaving 11 bases between them. This CDR3 contains 15 residues. Germline CDR1 reads MNHEY; CDR2 reads SVGAGI. CDR3 nucleotides: TGTGCCAGCAGTTACTCGAACACCGGGGACACTGAAGCTTTCTTT. Translating gives CASSYSNTGDTEAFF.

The V gene is TRBV2, the J gene TRBJ1-2; 8 nucleotides agree with TRBD1. The CDR3 sequence is 13 residues long. Germline V gene sequence: CDR1 SNHLY, CDR2 FYNNEI. Unmatched junction bases numbered 6, after V lost 5 bases and J lost 7 bases. The CDR3 DNA is TGTGCCAGCAGTACGGACAGGGTGGCTGGCTACACCTTC. This sequence encodes CASSTDRVAGYTF. The full variable domain, its missing parts supplied by reference TRBV2 and TRBJ1-2, is EPEVTQTPSHQVTQMGQEVILRCVPISNHLYFYWYRQILGQKVEFLVSFYNNEISEKSEIFDDQFSVERPDGSNFTLKIRSTKLEDSAMYFCASSTDRVAGYTFGSGTRLTVV.

This clone appeared a single time. The genes are TRBV25-1 and TRBJ1-1, with D perhaps matching TRBD1 (5 bases). Trimming pared 1 base from V and 4 bases from J, leaving 10 bases between. The V gene's germline CDR1 is MGHDK and CDR2 SYGVNS. CDR3 size: 14 residues. CDR3 loop: CASSELWGSTEAFF. Here the CDR3 DNA reads TGTGCCAGCAGTGAATTATGGGGGAGCACTGAAGCTTTCTTT.

The chain's CDR3 is CASSSSPGTSYNEQFF. The CDR3 coding sequence is TGTGCCAGCTCATCATCTCCCGGGACTAGTTACAATGAGCAGTTCTTC. The rearrangement links TRBV18 to TRBJ2-1; 8 nucleotides line up with TRBD2. The CDR3 is 16 residues long. After removal of 5 bases from V and 4 bases from J, the junction contained 10 bases not matched to a gene. Germline CDR1 KGHSH, CDR2 LQKENI.

In its sample, this clone was seen once. This sequence joins TRBV12-5 and TRBJ1-2; 10 positions agree with TRBD1. Trimming took 3 bases from V and 4 from J; bases not matched to a gene: 11. The germline CDR1 and CDR2 sequences are LGHNT and FRNRAP. The CDR3 covers 17 residues. This CDR3 reads CASGFFMGQGSGYGYTF. CDR3 bases: TGTGCTAGTGGTTTCTTTATGGGACAGGGGAGCGGCTATGGCTACACCTTC.

The V gene is TRBV27, the J gene TRBJ1-1, with a tentative D call TRBD1 (5 bases). With 2 bases removed from V and 5 bases from J, the gap between germline ends came to 18 bases. CDR3 length equals 16 residues. CDR1 and CDR2 (germline): MNHEY, SMNVEV (reference sequence). The CDR3 loop reads CASSLTAGAKGTEAFF. CDR3 nucleotides: TGTGCCAGCAGTTTAACGGCTGGGGCAAAGGGGACTGAAGCTTTCTTT.

There are a few counts of this clone. The rearrangement joins TRBV7-3 to TRBJ1-1, with 8 bases lining up with TRBD1. Germline V CDR1 and CDR2: SGHTA, FQGTGA. The CDR3 extends over 13 amino acids. V was clipped by 4 bases and J by 11 bases; unmatched bases: 9. The DNA of the CDR3 is TGTGCCAGCAGCTCACAGGGGGTGGGGAAGGCTTTCTTT. It yields the protein CASSSQGVGKAFF.

CDR3 in amino acids: CASMRDRGSYNEQFF. The CDR3 bases are TGTGCCAGTATGAGGGACAGGGGGTCCTACAATGAGCAGTTCTTC. The chain is built from TRBV19 and TRBJ2-1; 11 bases fit TRBD1. Germline V gene data show CDR1 as LNHDA and CDR2 as SQIVND (reference sequence). The CDR3 contains 15 residues. The ends lost 7 bases at V and 1 base at J; junction bases unmatched: 3.

This chain connects TRBV10-3 to TRBJ2-2, with 9 positions matching TRBD1. From germline, CDR1 is ENHRY and CDR2 SYGVKD. V lost 4 bases and J lost 4; bases outside the gene matches: 1. CDR3 length: 14 amino acids. CDR3 residues: CAISGQGGTGELFF. The CDR3 region has the DNA TGTGCCATCAGTGGACAGGGGGGCACCGGGGAGCTGTTTTTT.

This clone appeared a few times. The chain has TRBV7-3 and TRBJ1-1; D possibly corresponds to TRBD1 (5 bases). The germline gives CDR1 SGHTA, CDR2 FQGTGA. The CDR3 is made up of 14 amino acids. V dropped 5 bases and J dropped 6 bases, with 16 bases sitting between them. CDR3 protein: CASSPNRGIAEAFF. The CDR3 DNA reads TGTGCCAGCAGCCCAAATCGGGGGATTGCTGAAGCTTTCTTT.